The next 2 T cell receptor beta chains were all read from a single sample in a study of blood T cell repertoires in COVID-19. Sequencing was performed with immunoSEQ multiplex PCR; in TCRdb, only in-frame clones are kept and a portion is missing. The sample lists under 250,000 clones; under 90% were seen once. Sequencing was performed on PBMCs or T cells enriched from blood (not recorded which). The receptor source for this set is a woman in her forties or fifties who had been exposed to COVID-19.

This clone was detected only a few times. CDR3 residues: CAIRGQMNTEAFF. The CDR3 region has the DNA TGTGCCATCAGGGGACAGATGAACACTGAAGCTTTCTTT. V usage is TRBV10-3 and J usage is TRBJ1-1, with 7 positions matching TRBD1. The length of the CDR3 is 13 residues. Trimming removed 6 bases from V and 0 bases from J; junction bases left unmatched: 1. Germline V lookup: CDR1 ENHRY, CDR2 SYGVKD.

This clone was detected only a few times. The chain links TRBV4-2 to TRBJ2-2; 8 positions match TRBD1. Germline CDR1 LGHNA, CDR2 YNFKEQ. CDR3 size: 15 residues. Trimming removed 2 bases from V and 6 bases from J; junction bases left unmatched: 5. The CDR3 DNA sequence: TGTGCCAGCAGCCAAAGGCAGGGGGCTTCCGGGGAGCTGTTTTTT. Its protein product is CASSQRQGASGELFF.